Sequencing of this T cell receptor (beta chain) was carried out in a study of blood T cell repertoires in COVID-19. Study in general: Samples representing acute and convalescent COVID-19 were sourced from the United States, Italy and Spain. From T cells, B-cell-depleted T cells, or PBMCs came the material, which was cDNA or gDNA.

Individuals aged 18 to 89 years were recruited from about two dozen US areas. Under the authors' procedure: Reference gene primer amplification in the assay estimated nucleated cell counts. Libraries were prepared by immunoSEQ multiplex PCR; TCRdb keeps only in-frame clonotypes and omits some of them. V, J and clone size are taken as reported in that table, and D and trimming were inferred from the DNA itself. This table has more than 250,000 clones, roughly 85% appearing once. CDR1 SSHAT and CDR2 FNYEAQ come from the germline V gene (reference sequence). This CDR3 has 17 residues. About this clone itself: Germline and junction disagree at one end, which may indicate a read error.

The clonotype was recovered from a woman in her twenties or thirties who had recovered from COVID-19. Sequencing input: PBMCs or T cells enriched from blood (not recorded which). V and J are TRBV7-7 and TRBJ2-1, with D possibly being TRBD2 (6 bases). The CDR3 DNA sequence: TGTGCTAGCAGCTTAGCGGTAGGCCGGGTGAGCGACAATGAGCAGTTCTTC. Protein: CASSLAVGRVSDNEQFF. The full variable domain, its missing parts supplied by reference TRBV7-7 and TRBJ2-1, is GAGVSQSPRYKVTKRGQDVTLRCDPISSHATLYWYQQALGQGPEFLTYFNYEAQPDKSGLPSDRFSAERPEGSISTLTIQRTEQRDSAMYRCASSLAVGRVSDNEQFFGPGTRLTVL.